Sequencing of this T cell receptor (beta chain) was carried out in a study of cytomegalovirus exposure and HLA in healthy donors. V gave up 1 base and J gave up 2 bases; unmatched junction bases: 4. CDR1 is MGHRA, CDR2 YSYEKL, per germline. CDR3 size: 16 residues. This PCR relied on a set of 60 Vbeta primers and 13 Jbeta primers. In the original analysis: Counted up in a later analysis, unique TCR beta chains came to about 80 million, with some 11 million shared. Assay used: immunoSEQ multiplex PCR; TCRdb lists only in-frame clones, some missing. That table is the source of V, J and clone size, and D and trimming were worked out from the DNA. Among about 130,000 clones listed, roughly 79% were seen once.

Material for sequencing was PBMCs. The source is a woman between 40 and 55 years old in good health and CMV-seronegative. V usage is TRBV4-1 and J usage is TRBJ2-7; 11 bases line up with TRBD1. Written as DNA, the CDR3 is TGCGCCAGCAGCCAAGTTCCGGGACAGGGGGCCTACGAGCAGTACTTC. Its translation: CASSQVPGQGAYEQYF.